The TCR beta chain described here comes from a study of regulatory T cells in long-lasting Graves disease. Germline V gives CDR1 SGHAT, CDR2 FQDESV (reference sequence). V shed 4 bases and J shed 4 bases, with 10 bases lying between them. There are 13 residues in the CDR3. Libraries of TCR beta came from iRepertoire HTBI primers plus Arm-PCR of CDR3 regions. TCRdb reanalysed the multiplex PCR reads using MiXCR and keeps one entry per CDR3 protein. The top ten hold about an eighth of the sample, which has roughly 450,000 distinct CDR3 sequences, approximately 22% seen once. Overall study results and limits: Those with persistent Graves' had less TCR diversity than newly diagnosed patients.

This clonotype was seen at least ten times. As yet, its antigen is unknown. Indicated time point: persistent/refractory GD, antithyroid drugs over 5 years with positive TRAb. Making the TCR library involved RNA that had been extracted from PBMCs. This clonotype was sampled from a female donor with Graves disease. Sequenced here: peripheral blood mononuclear cells (PBMCs), sampled when the disease was refractory, from a patient treated with antithyroid drugs. The chain uses TRBV11-1 and TRBJ1-2, with D possibly TRBD1 on 5 matching bases. The CDR3 nucleotides are TGTGCCAGCAGCTACGGGACGGCCTATGGCTACACCTTC. Protein product: CASSYGTAYGYTF.